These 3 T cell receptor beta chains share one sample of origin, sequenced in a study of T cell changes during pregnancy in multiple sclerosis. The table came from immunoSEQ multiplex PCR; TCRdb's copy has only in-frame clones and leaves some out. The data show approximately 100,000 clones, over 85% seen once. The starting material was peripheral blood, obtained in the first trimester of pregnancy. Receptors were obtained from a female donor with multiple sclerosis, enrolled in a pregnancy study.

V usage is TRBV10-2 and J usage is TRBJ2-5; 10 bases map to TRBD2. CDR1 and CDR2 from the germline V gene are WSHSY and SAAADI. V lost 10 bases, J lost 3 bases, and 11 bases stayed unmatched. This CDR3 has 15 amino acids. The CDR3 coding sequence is TGCGCCATCAAACCGGGACTAGCGAAGGAAGAGACCCAGTACTTC. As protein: CAIKPGLAKEETQYF.

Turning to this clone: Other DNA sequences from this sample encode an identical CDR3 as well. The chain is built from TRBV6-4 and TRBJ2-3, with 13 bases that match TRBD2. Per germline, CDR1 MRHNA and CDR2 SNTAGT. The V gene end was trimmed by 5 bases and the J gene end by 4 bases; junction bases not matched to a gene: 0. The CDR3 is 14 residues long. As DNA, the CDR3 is TGTGCCAGCAGTACTAGCGGGGGGGCAGATACGCAGTATTTT. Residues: CASSTSGGADTQYF.

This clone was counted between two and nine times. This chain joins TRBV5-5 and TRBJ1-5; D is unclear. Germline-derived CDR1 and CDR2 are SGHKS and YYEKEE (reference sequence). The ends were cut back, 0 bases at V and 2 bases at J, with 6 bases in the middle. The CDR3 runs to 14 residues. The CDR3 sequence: CASSLAGGNQPQHF. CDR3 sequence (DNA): TGTGCCAGCAGCTTGGCCGGTGGCAATCAGCCCCAGCATTTT.